The rows below give T cell receptor beta chains drawn from one sample of a study of identical twins. Via MiXCR, TCRdb re-called the 5' RACE reads, giving one row per CDR3 protein. The sample has 550,000 to 700,000 distinct CDR3 sequences, around 20% seen once. These same data were also listed under a study on T cells expressing NK-cell markers.

The sample comprised PBMCs. The receptors were sampled from a woman aged 18-29 years in good health. The conserved cysteine and the conserved F or W are not part of the CDR3 here. D genes are given only for firm matches.

>15|TRBD1|TRBV20-1
SARRDATGESWKTQY
>12|NA|TRBV5-6
ASNPLGGQDTQY
>13|TRBD2|TRBV3-1
ASSQGGLAVYEQY
>11|NA|TRBV7-9
ASRSGTWETQY
>10|TRBD1|TRBV5-6
ASSYGTGYYT
>18|NA|TRBV21-1
ASSKCRLAGGPINYNEQF
>13|NA|TRBV7-8
ASSLSRRGPDTQY
>16|TRBD1|TRBV12-3/TRBV12-4
ASSSWGTGAYSNQPQH
>13|TRBD1|TRBV20-1
SAGIHRGGPQPQH
>14|TRBD2|TRBV20-1
SASPISGSGLNTQY
>11|TRBD1|TRBV6-1
ASLDRGDSPLH
>13|TRBD2|TRBV5-4
ASSSAVAGVNEQF
>15|NA|TRBV20-1
SARAPPMGRLAYGYT
>17|NA|TRBV11-1
ASSQTTLEVSRGNYGYT
>14|NA|TRBV9
ASSGPWDGYTDTQY
>14|TRBD2|TRBV7-6
ASSLASWEGREEQY
>12|TRBD2|TRBV12-3/TRBV12-4
ASRGTSGKYEQY
>12|TRBD2|TRBV12-3/TRBV12-4
ASSPLAGVGEQY
>11|NA|TRBV12-3/TRBV12-4
ASTIRVTDTQY
>9|TRBD2|TRBV12-3/TRBV12-4
ASSRGLAEY
>11|TRBD2|TRBV20-1
SALGNGRDEQY
>13|NA|TRBV9
ASSVVGGVFREQF
>10|NA|TRBV7-2
ASSFYAQPQH
>13|TRBD2|TRBV12-3/TRBV12-4
ASSFPSGGLGQQF
>11|NA|TRBV6-6
ASNRHLSYGYT
>9|NA|TRBV29-1
SVGLVAEAF